This TCR beta chain derives from a study of shared clonotypes between healthy human individuals. Broader study findings: Clonotypes that were shared across four donors made up around 5.5% of naive CD4 clonotypes. Non-shared clonotypes had lower generation probabilities than those shared by all four donors.

TCRdb's copy holds only in-frame clones and misses some; the assay was immunoSEQ multiplex PCR. The sample records some 2 million clones, just under 95% being singletons. Naive CD8 cells lacked CD45RO, underwent positive selection for CCR7 and left out terminally differentiated effector memory CD45RA+ cells. CDR1 and CDR2 from the germline V gene are MGHRA and YSYEKL. The ends lost 3 bases at V and 2 bases at J; junction bases unmatched: 1. The CDR3 loop spans 14 amino acids. Comments on this clone: Its target is unknown. Other DNA sequences in this sample translate to the same CDR3.

What was sequenced was naive CD8+ T cells sorted from blood. The chain combines TRBV4-1 with TRBJ2-7; TRBD2 matches 10 bases. The clonotype comes from a man younger than 35 in good health. CDR3 in DNA: TGCGCCAGCAGCCACCTAGCGGGGGCCTACGAGCAGTACTTC. Amino acids: CASSHLAGAYEQYF.